One sample yielded the 11 T cell receptor beta chains listed below, sequenced in a study of blood T cells in healthy people across ages. Primed by a sample-barcoded 5' primer and a J-beta primer mix, a second PCR proceeded for 7 to 11 cycles. TCRdb recomputed calls from the 5' RACE reads with MiXCR, one row per CDR3 protein. The sample includes 650,000 or so distinct CDR3 sequences, over 40% of them seen just once. Specimen: blood. The receptors come from a woman older than 75 in good health.

This clonotype has ten or more counts. V is TRBV5-1 and J is TRBJ2-3, with D uncertain. Per the germline V gene, CDR1 is SGHRS and CDR2 is YFSETQ. The CDR3 is 15 amino acids. V lost 3 bases to trimming and J lost 5 bases, with 16 bases between them. The CDR3 reads CASSSLPGDQDTQYF. CDR3 DNA: TGCGCCAGCAGCTCCCTTCCGGGCGACCAAGATACGCAGTATTTT. Filled out from reference TRBV5-1 and TRBJ2-3, the complete variable domain reads KAGVTQTPRYLIKTRGQQVTLSCSPISGHRSVSWYQQTPGQGLQFLFEYFSETQRNKGNFPGRFSGRQFSNSRSEMNVSTLELGDSALYLCASSSLPGDQDTQYFGPGTRLTVL.

The V call is TRBV6-2 or TRBV6-3, the J call TRBJ2-5; D gene unclear. Looked up from germline, CDR1 is MNHEY and CDR2 is SVGEGT. Trimming pared 2 bases from V and 13 bases from J, leaving 14 bases between. This CDR3 comprises 12 residues. In nucleotides, the CDR3 is TGTGCCAGCAGTTACCCGGACGTTGTTGCGTACTTC. Translated: CASSYPDVVAYF.

The rearrangement uses TRBV29-1 and TRBJ2-1; TRBD2 matches at 7 bases. The length of the CDR3 is 12 residues. Germline-derived CDR1 and CDR2 are SQVTM and ANQGSEA. V gave up 8 bases and J gave up 4 bases; unmatched junction bases: 5. As DNA, the CDR3 is TGCAGCATACTAGCGAGTTACAATGAGCAGTTCTTC. The encoded protein is CSILASYNEQFF.

For the CDR3, the DNA is TGTGCCAGCAGCACCGGGTCTTTTTACGAGCAGTACTTC. Translated, it gives CASSTGSFYEQYF. V gene TRBV6-5 combines with J gene TRBJ2-7; no reliable D call. The germline V gene has CDR1 MNHEY and CDR2 SVGAGI. The CDR3 consists of 13 residues. Deletions cut 6 bases from V and 4 bases from J, with 13 bases between.

Details on this clonotype: A clone one base away is much larger, so this may be a read error. The chain carries TRBV12-3 or TRBV12-4 and TRBJ1-2, with D maybe TRBD1 (5 bases). There are 13 residues in the CDR3. Trimming shortened V by 8 bases and J by 4 bases, and 14 bases separated the two germline ends. The CDR3 loop is CASAGGSSYGYTF. The CDR3 region has the DNA TGTGCCAGCGCCGGGGGGTCTAGCTATGGCTACACCTTC.

This chain joins TRBV7-9 and TRBJ2-1; 8 bases line up with TRBD1. Germline CDR1 reads SEHNR; CDR2 reads FQNEAQ (reference sequence). The CDR3 is made up of 13 amino acids. Trimming cost V 10 bases and J 2 bases; bases outside gene matches: 4. CDR3 nucleotide sequence: TGTGCCACCGCGACAGGGGCCTACAATGAGCAGTTCTTC. As protein: CATATGAYNEQFF.

The rearrangement links TRBV4-1 to TRBJ2-3; 8 bases fit TRBD2. CDR1 and CDR2 from the germline V gene are MGHRA and YSYEKL. With V trimmed by 1 base and J by 1 base, 7 bases remained unmatched. The length of the CDR3 is 17 residues. CDR3 residues: CASSQGPPRGGTDTQYF. Here the CDR3 DNA reads TGCGCCAGCAGCCAAGGACCTCCGCGGGGGGGCACAGATACGCAGTATTTT.

This rearrangement joins TRBV20-1 to TRBJ2-7; a possible D gene is TRBD2 (5 bases). Judging by the DNA end, TRBJ2-5 fits better; the J call may be wrong. Germline V gives CDR1 DFQATT, CDR2 SNEGSKA (reference sequence). This CDR3 has 12 residues. CDR3 nucleotides: TGCAGTGCCTCCGAGGGCGGGGAGACCCAGTACTTC. Amino acids: CSASEGGETQYF.

A few counts support this clonotype. The J gene is TRBJ1-6, the V gene TRBV28, with 9 positions matching TRBD1. This CDR3 is 14 amino acids long. Germline CDR1 MDHEN, CDR2 SYDVKM. The J segment lost 10 bases and the V segment lost 4 bases, leaving 5 bases of the junction unmatched. The DNA for the CDR3 is TGTGCCAGCAGTTCCGGGACAGGGTCCTCACCCCTCCACTTT. The encoded protein is CASSSGTGSSPLHF. Together with reference TRBV28 and TRBJ1-6, the CDR3 gives the full variable domain: DVKVTQSSRYLVKRTGEKVFLECVQDMDHENMFWYRQDPGLGLRLIYFSYDVKMKEKGDIPEGYSVSREKKERFSLILESASTNQTSMYLCASSSGTGSSPLHFGNGTRLTVT.

Worth noting for this clonotype: This may arise from a read error, as a much more abundant clone is one base away. The rearrangement uses TRBV29-1 and TRBJ2-3; possibly TRBD2 for D (6 bases). The CDR3 loop spans 14 amino acids. Trimming removed 4 bases from V and 0 bases from J, with 11 bases in between. The germline CDR1 and CDR2 sequences are SQVTM and ANQGSEA. The CDR3 spells CSVARDGSTDTQYF. CDR3 nucleotide sequence: TGCAGCGTTGCGCGGGACGGGAGCACAGATACGCAGTATTTT.

V and J are TRBV12-3 or TRBV12-4 and TRBJ2-3; D might be TRBD1 (5 bases). This CDR3 contains 13 residues. V lost 7 bases and J lost 6, with 14 bases in between. The CDR3 nucleotides read TGTGCCAGCACCCTGCGACAGCGCGATACGCAGTATTTT. Translating gives CASTLRQRDTQYF.